This T cell receptor beta chain originates from a study of T cells after yellow fever vaccination. TCRdb re-analysed the 5' RACE reads in MiXCR, keeping a single row per CDR3 protein. Of 250,000 or so distinct CDR3 sequences listed, 6.9% are singletons. V shed 2 bases and J shed 5 bases, with 17 bases lying between them. Germline V lookup: CDR1 SGHRS, CDR2 YFSETQ. This CDR3 contains 16 residues. Of note for this clonotype: One base away lies a much larger clone, so this may be a sequencing read error.

The specimen was CD4+ T cells sorted from PBMCs, collected 15 days after the yellow fever booster vaccination. The receptor comes from a man aged 25 to 45 who received the YFV17D yellow fever vaccine. V usage is TRBV5-1 and J usage is TRBJ2-1; tentatively, D is TRBD2 (5 bases). The CDR3 DNA follows: TGCGCCAGCAGCTTCGGTCCTAGCTGGAGCAACAATGAGCAGTTCTTC. Protein product: CASSFGPSWSNNEQFF.